This entry describes one T cell receptor beta chain. Amplifying from RNA transcripts, the study obtained TCR beta CDR3 regions. Scientists carried out first-round RT-PCR using HTBI primers and then a second-round multiplex PCR. TCRdb itself ran the multiplex PCR reads through MiXCR, one entry per CDR3 protein. The table has 650,000 to 900,000 distinct CDR3 sequences, 35% to 50% seen once; the top ten hold 44%. This record belongs to a study of Graves' ophthalmopathy and Graves' hyperthyroidism. The length of the CDR3 is 14 residues. With V trimmed by 6 bases and J by 8 bases, 8 bases remained unmatched. Germline V lookup: CDR1 DFQATT, CDR2 SNEGSKA (reference sequence).

This receptor was identified in an adult man with Graves' ophthalmopathy. Sequencing was performed on peripheral blood. The genes are TRBV20-1 and TRBJ1-4; 11 bases match TRBD1. The DNA for the CDR3 is TGCAGTGCCACGTACGGGACAGGGGGGGAAAAACTGTTTTTT. Translation: CSATYGTGGEKLFF.